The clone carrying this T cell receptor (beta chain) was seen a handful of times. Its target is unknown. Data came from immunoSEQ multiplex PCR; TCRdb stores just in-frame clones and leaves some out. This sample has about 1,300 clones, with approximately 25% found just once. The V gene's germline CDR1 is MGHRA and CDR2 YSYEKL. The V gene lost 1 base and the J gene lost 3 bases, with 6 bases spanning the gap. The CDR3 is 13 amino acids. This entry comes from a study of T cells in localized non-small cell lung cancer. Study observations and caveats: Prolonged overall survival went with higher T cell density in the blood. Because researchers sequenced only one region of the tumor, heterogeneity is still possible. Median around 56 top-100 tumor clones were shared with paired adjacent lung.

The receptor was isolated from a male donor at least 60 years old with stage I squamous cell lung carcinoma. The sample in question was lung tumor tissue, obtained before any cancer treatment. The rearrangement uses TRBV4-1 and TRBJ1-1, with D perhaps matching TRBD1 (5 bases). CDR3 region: CASSQGDYTEAFF. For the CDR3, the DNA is TGCGCCAGCAGCCAAGGGGACTACACTGAAGCTTTCTTT.